Following are 28 T cell receptor beta chains from one sample sequenced in a study of blood T cell repertoires in COVID-19. Sequencing was performed with immunoSEQ multiplex PCR; in TCRdb, only in-frame clones are kept and a portion is missing. This sample yields approximately 110,000 clones, of which about 93% are seen a single time; roughly 2.1% belongs to the top ten. Sequenced: peripheral blood. The source of these receptors is a man aged 45-60 years with COVID-19, enrolled during active disease.

The J gene is TRBJ2-1, the V gene TRBV24-1; D is possibly TRBD2 (6 bases). V was pared by 7 bases and J by 10 bases, with 19 bases between. CDR1 KGHDR and CDR2 SFDVKD come from the germline V gene. CDR3 length: 14 residues. The CDR3 loop reads CATRSWGERGEQFF. Here the CDR3 DNA reads TGTGCCACCAGAAGTTGGGGGGAGCGAGGGGAGCAGTTCTTC.

This clone was found once. The genes are TRBV7-9 and TRBJ2-1, with D maybe TRBD2 (6 bases). Germline V gene sequence: CDR1 SEHNR, CDR2 FQNEAQ (reference sequence). This CDR3 is built from 15 residues. Between the trimmed V and J ends, which lost 5 bases and 4 bases, there was a span of 15 bases. The CDR3 region is CASSPDALAYNEQFF. For the CDR3, the DNA is TGTGCCAGCAGCCCTGACGCTCTAGCGTACAATGAGCAGTTCTTC.

This chain links TRBV28 with TRBJ1-6; the D gene is possibly TRBD1 (6 bases). CDR1 is MDHEN and CDR2 is SYDVKM in the germline V gene. The CDR3 is made up of 17 amino acids. Trimming removed 5 bases at V and 5 bases at J, with 19 bases between. The CDR3 spells CASSIGTQTANNSPLHF. The DNA of the CDR3 is TGTGCCAGCAGTATAGGGACACAAACAGCCAATAATTCACCCCTCCACTTT.

This clone showed up just once. V is TRBV29-1 and J is TRBJ1-2; TRBD1 aligns across 9 bases. There are 16 residues in the CDR3. Germline V gene sequence: CDR1 SQVTM, CDR2 ANQGSEA. The V segment lost 0 bases and the J segment 4 bases; nucleotides outside the gene matches: 9. CDR3 nucleotides: TGCAGCGTTGAAGATCTCACAGGGGGCAATATCTATGGCTACACCTTC. Its protein is CSVEDLTGGNIYGYTF.

V is TRBV2 and J is TRBJ1-2, with D maybe TRBD1 (6 bases). The germline gives CDR1 SNHLY, CDR2 FYNNEI. CDR3 size: 16 residues. V was cut by 2 bases and J by 4 bases, with 17 bases left in between. CDR3 nucleotides: TGTGCCAGCAGTGAAACTCGGACAGTCTTCGTCTATGGCTACACCTTC. It encodes CASSETRTVFVYGYTF.

This chain links TRBV2 with TRBJ2-6, with D possibly being TRBD1 (7 bases). Germline lookup yields CDR1 SNHLY and CDR2 FYNNEI. V was clipped by 6 bases and J by 0 bases, with 15 bases between them. The CDR3 has 17 amino acids. The CDR3 nucleotides read TGTGCCAGCAGGGGGGGACAGTCCTACTCTGGGGCCAACGTCCTGACTTTC. Translation gives CASRGGQSYSGANVLTF.

The rearrangement joins TRBV19 to TRBJ2-2, with TRBD2 identical over 8 bases. The germline CDR1 and CDR2 sequences are LNHDA and SQIVND (reference sequence). CDR3 length equals 16 residues. Germline trimming cut 2 bases from V and 4 bases from J; bases unmatched to any gene: 6. The CDR3 DNA reads TGTGCCAGTAGTATAAATCGGCTAGCGGGCACCGGGGAGCTGTTTTTT. It encodes CASSINRLAGTGELFF.

CDR3 nucleotides: TGTGCCAGCAGCTCAGGGGTAGGAGGACTGTTTTTT. It is translated as CASSSGVGGLFF. The chain carries TRBV3-1 (or the pseudogene TRBV3-2) and TRBJ1-4; D may be TRBD1 (6 bases). V shed 5 bases and J shed 13 bases, with 14 bases lying between them. This CDR3 region has 12 residues. The V gene's germline CDR1 is LGHDT and CDR2 YNNKEL (reference sequence).

This rearrangement joins TRBV18 to TRBJ2-6; a weak D match, TRBD1 (5 bases). V gave up 2 bases and J gave up 0 bases, with 14 bases separating them. Germline V gene data show CDR1 as KGHSH and CDR2 as LQKENI. The CDR3 is made up of 18 amino acids. The CDR3 bases are TGTGCCAGCTCACCAATCGGCAGGGTGACCTCTGGGGCCAACGTCCTGACTTTC. It encodes CASSPIGRVTSGANVLTF.

Written as DNA, the CDR3 is TGCGCCAGCAGCCAAGATGCCGGGACTAGCGTCCACAATGAGCAGTTCTTC. Protein sequence: CASSQDAGTSVHNEQFF. The chain couples TRBV4-1 to TRBJ2-1, with TRBD2 matching 10 bases. CDR3 size: 17 residues. Per the germline V gene, CDR1 is MGHRA and CDR2 is YSYEKL. V dropped 0 bases and J dropped 5; count of bases not matched to a gene: 7.

The CDR3 is CASSLGLGRSYNEQFF. The CDR3 DNA follows: TGTGCCAGTAGTCTAGGACTCGGCCGCTCCTACAATGAGCAGTTCTTC. The chain recombines TRBV19 with TRBJ2-1, with D perhaps TRBD2 (5 bases). The CDR3 is 16 residues long. Trimming removed 5 bases from V and 0 bases from J, with 14 bases in between. CDR1 is LNHDA, CDR2 SQIVND, per germline (reference sequence).

As for this clone: Other DNA sequences in the same sample also yield this CDR3. The chain links TRBV6-5 to TRBJ2-3; TRBD2 agrees at 10 bases. The CDR3 runs to 15 residues. Germline V gives CDR1 MNHEY, CDR2 SVGAGI. V shed 4 bases and J 3 bases; nucleotides not matched to a gene: 4. The CDR3 spells CASSLSGRGTDTQYF. CDR3 DNA sequence: TGTGCCAGCAGTTTAAGCGGGAGGGGTACAGATACGCAGTATTTT.

In the case of this clone: This CDR3 is also generated by other DNA sequences in the sample. V and J are TRBV9 and TRBJ2-3, with D possibly matching TRBD2 (5 bases). The V end lost 2 bases, the J end lost 0 bases, and 7 bases lay between the germline ends. This CDR3 contains 14 residues. Per the germline V gene, CDR1 is SGDLS and CDR2 is YYNGEE. The DNA for the CDR3 is TGTGCCAGCAGCGTCGGCGGGAGCACAGATACGCAGTATTTT. It codes for CASSVGGSTDTQYF.

The genes are TRBV6-5 and TRBJ2-2; D perhaps matches TRBD1 (6 bases). The V end lost 7 bases, the J end lost 5 bases, and 17 bases lay between the germline ends. The CDR3 runs to 15 residues. Germline V gene data show CDR1 as MNHEY and CDR2 as SVGAGI. The CDR3 sequence: CASTSTGLRTGELFF. The CDR3 region has the DNA TGTGCCAGCACTTCGACAGGCCTCCGAACCGGGGAGCTGTTTTTT.

The chain joins TRBV7-3 to TRBJ2-5; D might be TRBD2 (6 bases). The CDR3 contains 13 residues. Germline assignment: CDR1 SGHTA and CDR2 FQGTGA. V lost 5 bases, J lost 5 bases, and 12 bases lay in between. The CDR3 DNA reads as TGTGCCAGCAGCCCCGGGGGTTCGGAGACCCAGTACTTC. Protein product: CASSPGGSETQYF.

This clone showed up just once. V and J are TRBV9 and TRBJ2-7; 11 bases are shared with TRBD1. Germline CDR1 is SGDLS and CDR2 is YYNGEE. V lost 3 bases to trimming and J lost 5 bases; unmatched junction nucleotides: 7. The CDR3 consists of 15 residues. The CDR3 DNA is TGTGCCAGCAGCGCGACCGGGACAGGGGGTGACGAGCAGTACTTC. Protein sequence: CASSATGTGGDEQYF.

The V and J genes are TRBV6-5 and TRBJ1-1; D not certain. Trimming took off 2 bases at V and 5 bases at J, with 9 bases between the two ends. The germline V gene has CDR1 MNHEY and CDR2 SVGAGI. CDR3 length: 13 residues. The CDR3 reads CASSYGTGTEAFF. The CDR3 DNA reads TGTGCCAGCAGTTACGGCACGGGGACTGAAGCTTTCTTT.

The chain is built from TRBV6-1 and TRBJ2-7; TRBD2 matches at 10 bases. The CDR3 contains 14 residues. The germline gives CDR1 MNHNS, CDR2 SASEGT. V dropped 2 bases and J dropped 6; count of bases not matched to a gene: 4. The CDR3 spells CASSELAGVGEQYF. The CDR3 DNA follows: TGTGCCAGCAGTGAACTAGCGGGAGTTGGCGAGCAGTACTTC.

V usage is TRBV5-8 and J usage is TRBJ2-7, with D tentatively TRBD1 (6 bases). Germline assignment: CDR1 SGHTS and CDR2 YDEGEE. V was cut by 0 bases and J by 0 bases, with 16 bases left in between. The CDR3 covers 17 residues. CDR3 amino acids: CASSLVGRGRLSYEQYF. The CDR3 DNA reads as TGTGCCAGCAGCTTGGTAGGCAGGGGCAGACTCTCCTACGAGCAGTACTTC.

The chain uses TRBV4-2 and TRBJ2-7; 7 bases agree with TRBD2. Germline V lookup: CDR1 LGHNA, CDR2 YNFKEQ. Unmatched junction bases numbered 2, after V lost 0 bases and J lost 0 bases. The CDR3 loop spans 15 amino acids. CDR3 region: CASSQEAGSSYEQYF. The CDR3 DNA follows: TGTGCCAGCAGCCAAGAAGCGGGGAGCTCCTACGAGCAGTACTTC.

The V and J genes are TRBV4-2 and TRBJ2-2; TRBD2 is a possible D gene (6 bases). The CDR3 covers 15 residues. V lost 0 bases to trimming and J lost 9 bases, with 14 bases between them. The germline V gene encodes CDR1 LGHNA and CDR2 YNFKEQ. Here the CDR3 reads CASSQELDGSRELFF. The CDR3 DNA reads as TGTGCCAGCAGCCAAGAATTAGACGGGAGCAGGGAGCTGTTTTTT.

The gene calls are TRBV6-5 and TRBJ2-7; 13 bases align to TRBD2. J was trimmed by 3 bases and V by 6 bases; bases with no gene match: 5. The CDR3 has 15 amino acids. CDR1 is MNHEY and CDR2 is SVGAGI in the germline V gene. CDR3 protein: CASRLGTSGNYEQYF. CDR3 DNA sequence: TGTGCCAGCAGACTCGGGACTAGCGGGAACTACGAGCAGTACTTC.

This chain joins TRBV6-4 and TRBJ1-5; D is uncertain. Germline V gene lookup returns CDR1 MRHNA and CDR2 SNTAGT. The CDR3 runs to 14 residues. Between the trimmed V and J ends, which lost 2 bases and 7 bases, there was a span of 12 bases. The DNA of the CDR3 is TGTGCCAGCAGTGACGCGGGCCTACCCCAGCCCCAGCATTTT. This encodes CASSDAGLPQPQHF.

The chain combines TRBV9 with TRBJ1-2, with D perhaps TRBD1 (5 bases). Germline CDR1 SGDLS, CDR2 YYNGEE. The CDR3 covers 15 residues. The V end was cut by 0 bases, the J end by 4 bases, with 13 bases between. The CDR3 reads CASSVAPGNSYGYTF. The CDR3 DNA reads as TGTGCCAGCAGCGTAGCCCCAGGGAACTCCTATGGCTACACCTTC.

V gene TRBV19 combines with J gene TRBJ1-1, with TRBD1 matching 7 bases. J lost 5 bases, V lost 7 bases, and 7 bases had no gene match. This CDR3 spans 13 amino acids. The germline CDR1 and CDR2 sequences are LNHDA and SQIVND (reference sequence). CDR3 residues: CASKKGRGTEAFF. The DNA of the CDR3 is TGTGCCAGTAAAAAGGGCAGGGGGACTGAAGCTTTCTTT. Looking up the rest from reference TRBV19 and TRBJ1-1 gives the full variable domain: DGGITQSPKYLFRKEGQNVTLSCEQNLNHDAMYWYRQDPGQGLRLIYYSQIVNDFQKGDIAEGYSVSREKKESFPLTVTSAQKNPTAFYLCASKKGRGTEAFFGQGTRLTVV.

The chain joins TRBV28 to TRBJ1-1; TRBD1 is a possible D gene (5 bases). The CDR3 extends over 15 amino acids. Trimming took 4 bases from V and 4 from J, leaving 16 bases between them. CDR1 and CDR2 (germline): MDHEN, SYDVKM. CDR3 in amino acids: CASSSSGARGTEAFF. The CDR3 DNA sequence: TGTGCCAGCAGTTCGAGCGGGGCCCGGGGCACTGAAGCTTTCTTT.

The chain combines TRBV2 with TRBJ2-5; maybe TRBD1 (6 bases). V was trimmed by 9 bases and J by 2 bases, leaving 10 bases between them. This CDR3 has 12 residues. Germline V gives CDR1 SNHLY, CDR2 FYNNEI. CDR3 DNA sequence: TGTGCCAGTAGCCAGGGGCAAGAGACCCAGTACTTC. As protein: CASSQGQETQYF.

This chain uses TRBV15 with TRBJ2-7; TRBD2 aligns across 7 bases. Trimming at V came to 4 bases and at J to 1 base, leaving 1 base not matched to a gene. The CDR3 is made up of 13 amino acids. From germline, CDR1 is LNHNV and CDR2 YYDKDF (reference sequence). The CDR3 DNA follows: TGTGCCACCAGCACTAGCGGTTCCTACGAGCAGTACGTC. The encoded protein is CATSTSGSYEQYV.